Shown below are 7 T cell receptor beta chains from a single sample sequenced in a study of T cells in tuberculosis. Thawed, overnight-rested PBMC were stained with GMM-loaded CD1B tetramer, viability dye and anti-CD3, then sorted. The lipid loaded on the CD1B tetramers was C32 glucose monomycolate from Rhodococcus equi. Sequenced by immunoSEQ multiplex PCR; TCRdb stores in-frame clones only, minus some. The sample consists of about 88,000 clones, under 95% of them appearing once. Sequenced input: CD1b-GMM tetramer-negative cells sorted from PBMCs. The origin of the receptors is an adult woman with latent tuberculosis.

The CDR3 reads CASSIASGGGSYNEQFF. DNA for the CDR3: TGTGCCAGTAGTATAGCTAGCGGGGGGGGCTCCTACAATGAGCAGTTCTTC. The rearrangement joins TRBV19 to TRBJ2-1; 12 nucleotides line up with TRBD2. This CDR3 contains 17 residues. Germline CDR1 is LNHDA and CDR2 is SQIVND (reference sequence). J was trimmed by 0 bases and V by 1 base; bases with no gene match: 1. The full variable domain, rest sourced from reference TRBV19 and TRBJ2-1, is DGGITQSPKYLFRKEGQNVTLSCEQNLNHDAMYWYRQDPGQGLRLIYYSQIVNDFQKGDIAEGYSVSREKKESFPLTVTSAQKNPTAFYLCASSIASGGGSYNEQFFGPGTRLTVL.

The chain combines TRBV7-2 with TRBJ1-1; TRBD1 is a possible D gene (5 bases). The germline V gene has CDR1 SGHTA and CDR2 FQGNSA. V dropped 2 bases and J dropped 5 bases, with 18 bases sitting between them. The CDR3 is 16 residues long. CDR3 sequence: CASSLPGGGGGTEAFF. The CDR3 DNA is TGTGCCAGCAGCTTACCCGGCGGGGGGGGTGGAACTGAAGCTTTCTTT.

The DNA of the CDR3 is TGTGCCAGCAGCGCGACCGGGACAGGGGGCCGTACCCAGTACTTC. It translates to CASSATGTGGRTQYF. The V and J genes are TRBV7-2 and TRBJ2-5, with TRBD1 matching 12 bases. Germline assignment: CDR1 SGHTA and CDR2 FQGNSA. The CDR3 consists of 15 residues. V dropped 5 bases and J dropped 8; count of bases not matched to a gene: 9.

V is TRBV4-1 and J is TRBJ2-7; 9 nucleotides line up with TRBD1. This CDR3 has 15 residues. In germline, CDR1 is MGHRA, CDR2 YSYEKL. Trimming removed 2 bases from V and 1 base from J; junction bases left unmatched: 3. The CDR3 DNA reads as TGCGCCAGCAGCCAATCACAGGGGGCGTCCTACGAGCAGTACTTC. Its translation: CASSQSQGASYEQYF.

The chain employs TRBV5-4 and TRBJ2-5; 9 nucleotides line up with TRBD2. The germline gives CDR1 SGHNT, CDR2 YYREEE (reference sequence). V lost 2 bases and J lost 2; bases outside the gene matches: 7. This CDR3 is 16 amino acids long. DNA of the CDR3: TGTGCCAGCAGCTTCCGGTTAGCGGGGGCACAAGAGACCCAGTACTTC. This codes for CASSFRLAGAQETQYF.

The chain recombines TRBV6-1 with TRBJ1-4; perhaps TRBD1 as D (6 bases). V lost 4 bases and J 8 bases, leaving 11 bases between the germline ends. From germline, CDR1 is MNHNS and CDR2 SASEGT. The CDR3 covers 13 residues. CDR3 DNA: TGTGCCAGCAGTGTTAGGGACAAGGAAAAACTGTTTTTT. Protein: CASSVRDKEKLFF.

This chain joins TRBV5-1 and TRBJ2-5, with 16 bases fitting TRBD2. The V gene's germline CDR1 is SGHRS and CDR2 YFSETQ. Trimming cost V 1 base and J 5 bases; bases outside gene matches: 8. This CDR3 is built from 18 residues. The CDR3 nucleotides are TGCGCCAGCAGCTTGATCGGGACTAGCGGGGGGGCAAGGGAGACCCAGTACTTC. Its translation is CASSLIGTSGGARETQYF.